Listed below are T cell receptor beta chains from one sample, sequenced in a study of siplizumab effects on memory and regulatory T cells. Method: immunoSEQ multiplex PCR; TCRdb's copy keeps in-frame clones and lacks some. The sample records 95,000 to 100,000 clones, 80% to 95% being singletons. Material for sequencing was non-Treg CD4+ T cells sorted from blood. Receptors were obtained from a human donor in good health. CDR3s include the opening cysteine and the closing phenylalanine or tryptophan. A D gene is named only where the DNA matches it firmly. Clone size is not always given. Where it is, it says once, few, many or a class for expanded clones.

TRBV6-6	NA	TRBJ2-5	NA	TGTGCCAGCAGTTACTTCCGGAACCAAGAGACCCAGTACTTC	CASSYFRNQETQYF
TRBV7-6	once	TRBJ2-2	TRBD2	TGTGCCAGCAGCTTAGCGTCGGTAGCGGGAGGAGCCGGGGAGCTGTTTTTT	CASSLASVAGGAGELFF
TRBV4-3	NA	TRBJ2-7	TRBD2	TGCGCCAGCAGCCGGGGGACTAGCGCAACCTACGAGCAGTACTTC	CASSRGTSATYEQYF
TRBV5-5	NA	TRBJ2-1	NA	TGTGCCAGCAGCTTGATGGCGGATCTGGGGACCAATGAGCAGTTCTTC	CASSLMADLGTNEQFF
TRBV15	NA	TRBJ2-7	NA	TGTGCCACCAGTAGAGCCTTGGACAGTTACGAGCAGTACTTC	CATSRALDSYEQYF
TRBV18	once	TRBJ1-1	TRBD1	TGTGCCAGCTCCCTGGGACAGGTGGCTAACACTGAAGCTTTCTTT	CASSLGQVANTEAFF
TRBV7-3	NA	TRBJ2-5	TRBD2	TGTGCCAGCAGCTTAGAGTTAGCGGGAGCCCAGTACTTC	CASSLELAGAQYF
TRBV30	NA	TRBJ1-2	TRBD1	TGTGCCTGGAGTGTACAGGGGGTCAGCGGCTACACCTTC	CAWSVQGVSGYTF
TRBV19	NA	TRBJ1-3	NA	TGTGCCAGTAGTAACGGATTCTCTGGAAACACCATATATTTT	CASSNGFSGNTIYF
TRBV15	NA	TRBJ2-7	NA	TGTGCCACCAAGAATCAACCAGGGTCAGCCTACGAGCAGTACTTC	CATKNQPGSAYEQYF
TRBV11-3	NA	TRBJ2-3	NA	TGTGCCAGCAGCTTAGGAGCCTCAGAGGATACGCAGTATTTT	CASSLGASEDTQYF
TRBV12-5	NA	TRBJ2-7	TRBD2	TGTGCTAGTGGTTTGGACCCCCTCGGGGAGCGGGGGACCTACGAGCAGTACTTC	CASGLDPLGERGTYEQYF
TRBV30	NA	TRBJ2-2	NA	TGTGCCTGGAGTCGTGGGACCGACACCGGGGAGCTGTTTTTT	CAWSRGTDTGELFF
TRBV27	NA	TRBJ2-4	NA	TGTGCCAGCAGTCCGGCTGGAGGGAACATTCAGTACTTC	CASSPAGGNIQYF
TRBV18	NA	TRBJ1-5	NA	TGTGCCAGCTCACTTGGACAGTCCAATCAGCCCCAGCATTTT	CASSLGQSNQPQHF
TRBV5-1	NA	TRBJ1-1	TRBD1	TGCGCCAGCAGCCCACAGGGGGAGGGGAACACTGAAGCTTTCTTT	CASSPQGEGNTEAFF
TRBV7-2	NA	TRBJ2-1	NA	TGTGCCAGCAGCTTAGCGGGAAGGCGGTTCTTC	CASSLAGRRFF
TRBV6-1	NA	TRBJ1-2	NA	TGTGCCAGCAGGGGTGGGGAGGGCTATGGCTACACCTTC	CASRGGEGYGYTF
TRBV7-2	NA	TRBJ2-7	TRBD2	TGTGCCAGCAGCTTAGGGACTAGCGGGAGTAATGGGTACGAGCAGTACTTC	CASSLGTSGSNGYEQYF
TRBV5-6	NA	TRBJ1-2	NA	TGTGCCAGCAGCTTGGGACCGGGGGGTTTATATGGCTACACCTTC	CASSLGPGGLYGYTF
TRBV6-1	few	TRBJ2-7	NA	TGTGCCAGCAGTCCCCGAGGGGGAGGCTACGAGCAGTACTTC	CASSPRGGGYEQYF
TRBV5-6	NA	TRBJ2-3	NA	TGTGCCAGCAGCTTCCTGGCGGGGACAGATACGCAGTATTTT	CASSFLAGTDTQYF
TRBV6-1	NA	TRBJ2-3	TRBD2	TGTGCCAGCAGTAAACTAGCGGGTTACGGAGATACGCAGTATTTT	CASSKLAGYGDTQYF
TRBV14	NA	TRBJ2-1	TRBD2	TGTGCCAGCAGCCAAACTAGCGGGAGGTTGGATGAGCAGTTCTTC	CASSQTSGRLDEQFF
TRBV29-1	NA	TRBJ2-2	NA	TGCAGCGTTAAAGATCAAGGGAGCGCTGGGGCCGGGGAGCTGTTTTTT	CSVKDQGSAGAGELFF
TRBV5-1	NA	TRBJ2-7	NA	TGCGCCAGCAGTCTCGCGAGGGGGGGCCCCTACGAGCAGTACTTC	CASSLARGGPYEQYF
TRBV7-6	NA	TRBJ1-1	TRBD1	TGTGCCAGCAGCAAGGGACAGGGGGGCACTGAAGCTTTCTTT	CASSKGQGGTEAFF
TRBV27	once	TRBJ1-4	NA	TGTGCCAGCAGTTTAATCGCACAACCGGGAAGAAATGAAAAACTGTTTTTT	CASSLIAQPGRNEKLFF
TRBV28	NA	TRBJ2-1	TRBD2	TGTGCCAGCAGCTTGGGGGGACTAGAGACTGAGCAGTTCTTC	CASSLGGLETEQFF
TRBV11-2	NA	TRBJ2-3	NA	TGTGCCAGCAGCTTAGTATGGGGACCAAGCACAGATACGCAGTATTTT	CASSLVWGPSTDTQYF
TRBV4-1	NA	TRBJ2-7	TRBD1	TGCGCCAGCAGCCACGCCGACAGGGGTGGCGACGAGCAGTACTTC	CASSHADRGGDEQYF
TRBV11-3	NA	TRBJ2-1	TRBD2	TGTGCCAGCAGCTTAGGACTAGCGGGAGTGGGCAATGAGCAGTTCTTC	CASSLGLAGVGNEQFF
TRBV5-1	NA	TRBJ1-5	TRBD1	TGCGCCAGCCGCTCAGGGACAGGGGGATATTCGGAACCCCAGCATTTT	CASRSGTGGYSEPQHF
TRBV11-2	once	TRBJ1-5	TRBD1	TGTGCCAGCAGCTTAAGGCCAGGGGACAGTCAGCCCCAGCATTTT	CASSLRPGDSQPQHF
TRBV29-1	NA	TRBJ2-5	TRBD1	TGCAGCATCAGCTCTAGCAGGGGGGAGACCCAGTACTTC	CSISSSRGETQYF
TRBV6-5	NA	TRBJ2-5	NA	TGTGCCAGCAGTTCGGCTCTCGGGGTTTTCCAAGAGACCCAGTACTTC	CASSSALGVFQETQYF
TRBV15	NA	TRBJ2-7	NA	TGTGCCACCAGCAGCACAGGGTACCGAGTTGTCTACGAGCAGTACTTC	CATSSTGYRVVYEQYF
TRBV29-1	NA	TRBJ2-5	NA	TGCAGCGTTGGCGAGAGAAACCAGTACTTC	CSVGERNQYF
TRBV7-2	NA	TRBJ2-7	TRBD1	TGTGCCAGCAGCTTAGTAGGGACAGTTGTTTACGAGCAGTACTTC	CASSLVGTVVYEQYF
TRBV7-3	once	TRBJ2-2	NA	TGTGCCAGCAGCTCCCCCCCAGGGGGGGAGCTGTTTTTT	CASSSPPGGELFF
TRBV15	NA	TRBJ2-5	NA	TGTGCCACCAGCAGGAGGGTAGGGTGGGGGGAGACCCAGTACTTC	CATSRRVGWGETQYF
TRBV6-6	NA	TRBJ1-4	NA	TGTGCCAGCAGTTACTCCAGGGTGGAGAAGGGAGAACTGTTTTTT	CASSYSRVEKGELFF
TRBV6-6	once	TRBJ2-3	TRBD2	TGTGCCAGCACTGACTCCCGGGACTACAACACAGATACGCAGTATTTT	CASTDSRDYNTDTQYF
TRBV10-3	NA	TRBJ2-3	NA	TGTGCCATCAGTGAGTCGATCAGGGCCCCAGATACGCAGTATTTT	CAISESIRAPDTQYF
TRBV10-3	NA	TRBJ2-7	TRBD2	TGTGCCATCAGCCGCTCGACTAGCGGGAGCGACGAGCAGTACTTC	CAISRSTSGSDEQYF
TRBV10-1	NA	TRBJ1-5	NA	TGCGCCAGCAGTGGGTACGGCAATCAGCCCCAGCATTTT	CASSGYGNQPQHF